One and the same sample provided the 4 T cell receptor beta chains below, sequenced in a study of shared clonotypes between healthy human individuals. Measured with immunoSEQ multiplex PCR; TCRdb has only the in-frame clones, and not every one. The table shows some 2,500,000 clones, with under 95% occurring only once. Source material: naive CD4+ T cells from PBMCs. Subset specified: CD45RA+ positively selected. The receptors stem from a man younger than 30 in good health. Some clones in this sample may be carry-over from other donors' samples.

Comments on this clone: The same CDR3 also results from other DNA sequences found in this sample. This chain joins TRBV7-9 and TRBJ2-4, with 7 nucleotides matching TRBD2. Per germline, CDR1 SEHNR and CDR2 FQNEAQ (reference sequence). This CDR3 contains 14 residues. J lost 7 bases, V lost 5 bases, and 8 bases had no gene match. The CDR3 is CASSLDGGRNIQYF. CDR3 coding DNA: TGTGCCAGCAGCCTGGACGGGGGGAGGAACATTCAGTACTTC.

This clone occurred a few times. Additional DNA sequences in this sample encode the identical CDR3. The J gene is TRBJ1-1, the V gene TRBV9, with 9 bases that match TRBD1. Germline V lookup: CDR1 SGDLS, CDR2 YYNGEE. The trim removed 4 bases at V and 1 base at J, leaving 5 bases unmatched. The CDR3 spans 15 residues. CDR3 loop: CASSPRTGANTEAFF. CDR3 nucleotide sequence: TGTGCCAGCAGCCCCCGGACAGGGGCGAACACTGAAGCTTTCTTT.

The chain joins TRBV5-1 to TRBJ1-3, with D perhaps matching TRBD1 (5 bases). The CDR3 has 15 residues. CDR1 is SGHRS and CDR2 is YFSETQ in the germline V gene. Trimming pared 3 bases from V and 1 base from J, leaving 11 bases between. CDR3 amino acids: CASSWDGASGNTIYF. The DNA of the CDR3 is TGCGCCAGCAGCTGGGATGGGGCTTCTGGAAACACCATATATTTT.

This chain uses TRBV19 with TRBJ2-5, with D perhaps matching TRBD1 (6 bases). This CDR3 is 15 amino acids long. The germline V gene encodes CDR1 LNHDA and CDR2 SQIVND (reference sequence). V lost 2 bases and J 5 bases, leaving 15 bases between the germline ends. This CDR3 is CASSINRDNRETQYF. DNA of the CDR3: TGTGCCAGTAGTATAAACCGGGACAACCGGGAGACCCAGTACTTC.